This T cell receptor beta chain was documented in a study of blood T cell repertoires in COVID-19. Turning to the study itself: Samples came from the United States, Italy and Spain, spanning acute and convalescent COVID-19.

Using immunoSEQ multiplex PCR, the repertoire was profiled, and TCRdb retains in-frame clones only, with some absent. The table records 200,000 to 300,000 clones, about four fifths of them present only once. Trimming cost V 5 bases and J 4 bases; bases outside gene matches: 5. The CDR3 has 14 residues. Germline lookup yields CDR1 LNHDA and CDR2 SQIVND (reference sequence). This sequence was found in a man under 40 who had recovered from COVID-19. This rearrangement joins TRBV19 to TRBJ2-1; 7 nucleotides align to TRBD2. The specimen sequenced was peripheral blood. The CDR3 loop is CASSETSLYNEQFF. The CDR3 DNA reads TGTGCCAGTAGTGAGACTAGCTTATACAATGAGCAGTTCTTC. The variable domain in full, with the rest retrieved from reference TRBV19 and TRBJ2-1, is DGGITQSPKYLFRKEGQNVTLSCEQNLNHDAMYWYRQDPGQGLRLIYYSQIVNDFQKGDIAEGYSVSREKKESFPLTVTSAQKNPTAFYLCASSETSLYNEQFFGPGTRLTVL.